This TCR beta chain was identified during a study of T cell repertoires in cytomegalovirus infection. Study in general: CMV infection plus the matching HLA type was flagged by public TCR beta signatures. General observations from the study: In two of eight donors, the top clonotype was HLA-C-restricted CMV-specific.

The count of this clonotype is one. Antigen: not known. TCRdb independently ran MiXCR on the reads; one entry per CDR3 protein. This sample carries 510,000 or so distinct CDR3 sequences, about 30% of them seen once, and the ten largest clones take about 12%. The specimen sequenced was PBMCs. This receptor was obtained from a human donor in good health (CMV status not recorded). Some clones in this sample may be carry-over from other donors' samples.

In DNA, the CDR3 is TGTGCCAGCAGCTTAAAAAGCTCCCAGAGCTCCTACAATGAGCAGTTCTTC. It is translated as CASSLKSSQSSYNEQFF. The chain joins TRBV7-9 to TRBJ2-1; no clear D gene. The CDR3 is made up of 17 amino acids. The V gene lost 2 bases and the J gene lost 0 bases, with 14 bases spanning the gap. Germline V CDR1 and CDR2: SEHNR, FQNEAQ (reference sequence).